A selection of T cell receptor beta chains follows, all from one sample in a study of human T cells and chemical hapten exposure. TCRdb ran MiXCR on the RACE reads and lists one entry per CDR3 protein. Of 75,000 to 90,000 distinct CDR3 sequences listed, 10% to 12% are singletons. Sequencing was performed on whole blood, taken in connection with sensitization to the hapten diphenylcyclopropenone (DPC). The receptors were gathered from a woman aged 50 to 60 with alopecia areata. Some clones in this sample may be carry-over from other donors' samples. The CDR3 runs from the conserved cysteine through the conserved F or W. Fields, in order: J gene, clone size, D gene, V gene, CDR3 protein, CDR3 DNA. A D gene is named only where the DNA matches it firmly. The size of a clone is reported for some rows only, either as once, few or many, or as a class for expanded clones.

J gene: TRBJ1-1
clone size: many
D gene: NA
V gene: TRBV2
CDR3 protein: CATVQGSATEAFF
CDR3 DNA: TGTGCCACAGTCCAGGGTTCAGCCACTGAAGCTTTCTTT

J gene: TRBJ2-5
clone size: many
D gene: NA
V gene: TRBV5-4
CDR3 protein: CASNDPGRETQYF
CDR3 DNA: TGTGCCAGTAATGACCCGGGAAGAGAGACCCAGTACTTC

J gene: TRBJ2-7
clone size: many
D gene: NA
V gene: TRBV6-5
CDR3 protein: CASRREREQYF
CDR3 DNA: TGTGCCAGCAGACGGGAGAGGGAGCAGTACTTC

J gene: TRBJ2-1
clone size: NA
D gene: NA
V gene: TRBV28
CDR3 protein: CASRTLRGSSYNEQFF
CDR3 DNA: TGTGCCAGCAGGACGCTTCGGGGTAGCTCCTACAATGAGCAGTTCTTC

J gene: TRBJ2-1
clone size: NA
D gene: NA
V gene: TRBV12-3/TRBV12-4
CDR3 protein: CASSTHRKTVGNEQFF
CDR3 DNA: TGTGCCAGCAGTACCCACCGTAAGACGGTGGGCAATGAGCAGTTCTTC

J gene: TRBJ1-6
clone size: NA
D gene: NA
V gene: TRBV20-1
CDR3 protein: CSARDPGRNSPLHF
CDR3 DNA: TGCAGTGCTAGAGATCCGGGGCGGAATTCACCCCTCCACTTT

J gene: TRBJ2-1
clone size: NA
D gene: TRBD2
V gene: TRBV7-2
CDR3 protein: CASSSNGRGSSYNEQFF
CDR3 DNA: TGTGCCAGCAGTTCGAATGGGCGCGGGAGCTCCTACAATGAGCAGTTCTTC

J gene: TRBJ1-3
clone size: many
D gene: NA
V gene: TRBV3-1
CDR3 protein: CASRGFGNTIYF
CDR3 DNA: TGTGCCAGCAGGGGCTTTGGAAACACCATATATTTT

J gene: TRBJ1-5
clone size: many
D gene: NA
V gene: TRBV20-1
CDR3 protein: CSARAPVGQNQPQHF
CDR3 DNA: TGCAGTGCTAGAGCCCCGGTCGGGCAGAATCAGCCCCAGCATTTT

J gene: TRBJ1-2
clone size: NA
D gene: NA
V gene: TRBV20-1
CDR3 protein: CSAPTANYGYTF
CDR3 DNA: TGCAGTGCTCCGACAGCGAACTATGGCTACACCTTC

J gene: TRBJ2-5
clone size: NA
D gene: NA
V gene: TRBV11-2
CDR3 protein: CASSPRSSRVRTQYF
CDR3 DNA: TGTGCCAGCAGCCCACGGTCTAGCCGGGTGAGGACCCAGTACTTC

J gene: TRBJ2-2
clone size: NA
D gene: NA
V gene: TRBV11-3
CDR3 protein: CASSLGRSAGNTGELFF
CDR3 DNA: TGTGCCAGCAGCTTAGGTCGATCGGCGGGGAACACCGGGGAGCTGTTTTTT

J gene: TRBJ2-5
clone size: many
D gene: NA
V gene: TRBV11-2
CDR3 protein: CASSYRQRETQYF
CDR3 DNA: TGTGCCAGCAGCTACCGACAGAGAGAGACCCAGTACTTC

J gene: TRBJ1-1
clone size: many
D gene: NA
V gene: TRBV7-9
CDR3 protein: CASSVRPPEAFF
CDR3 DNA: TGTGCCAGCAGCGTAAGACCTCCAGAAGCTTTCTTT

J gene: TRBJ2-3
clone size: NA
D gene: NA
V gene: TRBV5-6
CDR3 protein: CASSLYNTDTQYF
CDR3 DNA: TGTGCCAGCAGCTTGTACAACACAGATACGCAGTATTTT

J gene: TRBJ2-2
clone size: NA
D gene: NA
V gene: TRBV5-1
CDR3 protein: CASSLWTANTGELFF
CDR3 DNA: TGCGCCAGCAGCTTGTGGACAGCTAACACCGGGGAGCTGTTTTTT

J gene: TRBJ1-1
clone size: many
D gene: TRBD1
V gene: TRBV7-3
CDR3 protein: CASSLGGDRPNTEAFF
CDR3 DNA: TGTGCCAGCAGCTTAGGGGGGGACAGACCGAACACTGAAGCTTTCTTT

J gene: TRBJ1-2
clone size: many
D gene: TRBD1
V gene: TRBV28
CDR3 protein: CASSLRTGGYTF
CDR3 DNA: TGTGCCAGCAGCCTCCGGACAGGCGGCTACACCTTC

J gene: TRBJ2-7
clone size: many
D gene: TRBD1
V gene: TRBV20-1
CDR3 protein: CSAVDRKVGYEQYF
CDR3 DNA: TGCAGTGCCGTGGACAGGAAGGTTGGTTACGAGCAGTACTTC

J gene: TRBJ2-7
clone size: NA
D gene: NA
V gene: TRBV29-1
CDR3 protein: CSAQGSAESSYEQYF
CDR3 DNA: TGCAGCGCTCAAGGGTCCGCAGAAAGCTCCTACGAGCAGTACTTC

J gene: TRBJ2-7
clone size: many
D gene: TRBD2
V gene: TRBV9
CDR3 protein: CASSPRTSHYEQYF
CDR3 DNA: TGTGCCAGCAGCCCTCGGACTAGCCACTACGAGCAGTACTTC

J gene: TRBJ2-1
clone size: many
D gene: NA
V gene: TRBV12-3/TRBV12-4
CDR3 protein: CASSLPTGRSSYNEQFF
CDR3 DNA: TGTGCCAGCAGTCTACCGACAGGTCGGAGCTCCTACAATGAGCAGTTCTTC

J gene: TRBJ2-3
clone size: many
D gene: TRBD2
V gene: TRBV12-3/TRBV12-4
CDR3 protein: CASSLSGLAGGPKSTDTQYF
CDR3 DNA: TGTGCCAGCAGTTTATCGGGACTAGCGGGAGGGCCCAAAAGCACAGATACGCAGTATTTT

J gene: TRBJ2-1
clone size: NA
D gene: NA
V gene: TRBV11-3
CDR3 protein: CASSLREEGYNEQFF
CDR3 DNA: TGTGCCAGCAGCTTAAGGGAGGAGGGATACAATGAGCAGTTCTTC

J gene: TRBJ2-7
clone size: few
D gene: NA
V gene: TRBV28
CDR3 protein: CASSLPGVSYEQYF
CDR3 DNA: TGTGCCAGCAGTTTACCAGGCGTCTCCTACGAGCAGTACTTC

J gene: TRBJ2-1
clone size: many
D gene: TRBD1
V gene: TRBV7-3
CDR3 protein: CASSLVQGGRQFF
CDR3 DNA: TGTGCCAGCAGCCTCGTACAGGGGGGAAGGCAGTTCTTC

J gene: TRBJ2-2
clone size: NA
D gene: NA
V gene: TRBV6-2/TRBV6-3
CDR3 protein: CASSPHSGDANTGELFF
CDR3 DNA: TGTGCCAGCAGTCCCCATTCCGGGGACGCGAACACCGGGGAGCTGTTTTTT

J gene: TRBJ2-3
clone size: many
D gene: NA
V gene: TRBV5-1
CDR3 protein: CASSLDGARTDTQYF
CDR3 DNA: TGCGCCAGCAGCTTGGACGGGGCCCGCACAGATACGCAGTATTTT

J gene: TRBJ2-5
clone size: few
D gene: NA
V gene: TRBV18
CDR3 protein: CASSPTRGQETQYF
CDR3 DNA: TGTGCCAGCTCACCAACCCGCGGCCAGGAGACCCAGTACTTC

J gene: TRBJ1-2
clone size: many
D gene: NA
V gene: TRBV29-1
CDR3 protein: CSVEHKYGYTF
CDR3 DNA: TGCAGCGTTGAGCACAAGTATGGCTACACCTTC

J gene: TRBJ2-3
clone size: many
D gene: NA
V gene: TRBV24-1
CDR3 protein: CATSDSGGDTWAPDTQYF
CDR3 DNA: TGTGCCACCAGTGATTCCGGGGGTGACACCTGGGCTCCAGATACGCAGTATTTT

J gene: TRBJ2-1
clone size: many
D gene: NA
V gene: TRBV11-2
CDR3 protein: CASSFRGYNEQFF
CDR3 DNA: TGTGCCAGCAGCTTTAGGGGCTACAATGAGCAGTTCTTC

J gene: TRBJ2-3
clone size: NA
D gene: TRBD2
V gene: TRBV7-9
CDR3 protein: CASSPRTSVGDTQYF
CDR3 DNA: TGTGCCAGCAGCCCTCGGACTAGCGTGGGCGATACGCAGTATTTT

J gene: TRBJ2-3
clone size: NA
D gene: NA
V gene: TRBV7-6
CDR3 protein: CASSSGRDTQYF
CDR3 DNA: TGTGCCAGCAGTTCTGGGAGGGATACGCAGTATTTT

J gene: TRBJ2-1
clone size: few
D gene: NA
V gene: TRBV20-1
CDR3 protein: CSAPRWGEQFF
CDR3 DNA: TGCAGTGCCCCAAGATGGGGTGAGCAGTTCTTC

J gene: TRBJ2-7
clone size: many
D gene: TRBD1
V gene: TRBV11-2
CDR3 protein: CASSLAPDRAYEQYF
CDR3 DNA: TGTGCCAGCAGCTTAGCCCCGGACAGGGCCTACGAGCAGTACTTC

J gene: TRBJ2-5
clone size: many
D gene: NA
V gene: TRBV6-5
CDR3 protein: CASSRFGRQQETQYF
CDR3 DNA: TGTGCCAGCAGCCGCTTTGGACGGCAGCAAGAGACCCAGTACTTC

J gene: TRBJ2-4
clone size: NA
D gene: TRBD2
V gene: TRBV7-2
CDR3 protein: CASSLNLAGGTLAKNIQYF
CDR3 DNA: TGTGCCAGCAGCCTTAACCTAGCGGGAGGAACCTTAGCCAAAAACATTCAGTACTTC

J gene: TRBJ1-1
clone size: NA
D gene: NA
V gene: TRBV27
CDR3 protein: CASSFEGADTEAFF
CDR3 DNA: TGTGCCAGCAGTTTCGAAGGGGCGGACACTGAAGCTTTCTTT

J gene: TRBJ1-3
clone size: many
D gene: NA
V gene: TRBV7-9
CDR3 protein: CASIGPRASSGNTIYF
CDR3 DNA: TGTGCCAGCATCGGCCCGAGGGCGTCCTCTGGAAACACCATATATTTT

J gene: TRBJ2-3
clone size: many
D gene: NA
V gene: TRBV29-1
CDR3 protein: CSVVRGISSTDTQYF
CDR3 DNA: TGCAGCGTTGTTAGGGGGATCTCTAGCACAGATACGCAGTATTTT

J gene: TRBJ2-3
clone size: many
D gene: NA
V gene: TRBV6-5
CDR3 protein: CASRNRDEGTDTQYF
CDR3 DNA: TGTGCCAGCAGAAACAGGGACGAGGGCACAGATACGCAGTATTTT

J gene: TRBJ2-7
clone size: many
D gene: NA
V gene: TRBV18
CDR3 protein: CASSPGSGTHEQYF
CDR3 DNA: TGTGCCAGCTCCCCCGGGTCCGGGACCCACGAGCAGTACTTC

J gene: TRBJ1-1
clone size: many
D gene: TRBD1
V gene: TRBV24-1
CDR3 protein: CATSGGGRNTEAFF
CDR3 DNA: TGTGCCACCAGTGGAGGGGGCAGGAACACTGAAGCTTTCTTT

J gene: TRBJ2-2
clone size: NA
D gene: TRBD2
V gene: TRBV4-2
CDR3 protein: CASSQGTSGNTGELFF
CDR3 DNA: TGTGCCAGCAGCCAAGGGACTAGCGGGAACACCGGGGAGCTGTTTTTT